Shown below are 24 T cell receptor beta chains from a single sample sequenced in a study of post-analysis software for immune sequencing data. For these TCRs, the target antigens are not known. Every TCR beta cDNA library bore unique molecular identifiers. One entry per CDR3 protein results from TCRdb running MiXCR on the PCR reads. The sample includes fewer than 850,000 distinct CDR3 sequences, roughly 27% seen only once; the top ten take approximately 0.55%. The study, taken as a whole, reports: Relative to controls, patients had five TRBV segments at higher frequency, with TRBV5-6, TRBV5-1 and TRBV20-1 among these.

The sequenced material came from blood. Source of these receptors: a girl aged 5-17 years with multiple sclerosis.

This clonotype showed up just a few times. The V call is TRBV4-3, the J call TRBJ1-4; tentative D call: TRBD1 (5 bases). V dropped 1 base and J dropped 3 bases, with 15 bases sitting between them. This CDR3 region has 17 residues. CDR1 and CDR2 from the germline V gene are LGHNA and YSLEER. CDR3 in DNA: TGCGCCAGCAGCCAAGGACCCCAGGGTCTCGCTAATGAAAAACTGTTTTTT. Translated: CASSQGPQGLANEKLFF.

This chain joins TRBV12-3 or TRBV12-4 and TRBJ2-3; a possible D gene is TRBD2 (6 bases). V dropped 4 bases and J dropped 2 bases, with 16 bases sitting between them. This CDR3 comprises 16 residues. CDR3 protein: CASSSQLGGNTDTQYF. Here the CDR3 DNA reads TGTGCCAGCAGTTCCCAACTGGGAGGCAACACAGATACGCAGTATTTT.

The chain uses TRBV20-1 and TRBJ2-4; D is undetermined. The germline V and J ends were trimmed by 0 bases and 0 bases, with 12 bases remaining between them. This CDR3 is 16 amino acids long. The germline gives CDR1 DFQATT, CDR2 SNEGSKA (reference sequence). The CDR3 reads CSARDPRVVAKNIQYF. CDR3 DNA: TGCAGTGCTAGAGATCCCCGGGTCGTAGCCAAAAACATTCAGTACTTC.

Concerning this clonotype: The germline gene is not matched at one end of the junction; a read error may be the cause. The genes are TRBV20-1 and TRBJ2-7; 9 bases fit TRBD2. The CDR3 runs 15 residues. The germline CDR1 and CDR2 sequences are DFQATT and SNEGSKA (reference sequence). CDR3 region: CSATNRLAASYERYF. In nucleotides, the CDR3 is TGCAGTGCTACTAACCGACTAGCGGCCTCCTACGAGCGGTACTTC.

This clonotype showed up just a few times. This chain connects TRBV5-5 to TRBJ1-2; 7 bases are shared with TRBD1. The CDR3 is 13 residues long. J lost 5 bases, V lost 3 bases, and 4 bases had no gene match. Germline lookup yields CDR1 SGHKS and CDR2 YYEKEE (reference sequence). CDR3 protein: CASSWDSGYGYTF. CDR3 nucleotides: TGTGCCAGCAGCTGGGACAGCGGGTATGGCTACACCTTC.

A word on this clonotype: One junction end disagrees with the germline gene, perhaps due to a read error. J is TRBJ2-2 and V is TRBV5-1, with D possibly matching TRBD2 (5 bases). In germline, CDR1 is SGHRS, CDR2 YFSETQ. The CDR3 spans 16 residues. CDR3 nucleotide sequence: TGCGCCAGCAGCTTGGAAGCGCGGGCGAACGCCGGGGAGCTGTTTTTT. Amino acid sequence: CASSLEARANAGELFF. The full variable domain, its missing parts supplied by reference TRBV5-1 and TRBJ2-2, is KAGVTQTPRYLIKTRGQQVTLSCSPISGHRSVSWYQQTPGQGLQFLFEYFSETQRNKGNFPGRFSGRQFSNSRSEMNVSTLELGDSALYLCASSLEARANAGELFFGEGSRLTVL.

This clonotype was detected a few times. V gene TRBV20-1 combines with J gene TRBJ1-6; 7 positions agree with TRBD1. With 3 bases clipped from V and 0 bases from J, the junction kept 8 bases outside the gene matches. CDR3 length: 17 amino acids. The germline V gene has CDR1 DFQATT and CDR2 SNEGSKA (reference sequence). The chain's CDR3 is CSASGGTAFSYNSPLHF. CDR3 nucleotide sequence: TGCAGTGCTAGTGGCGGGACAGCCTTCTCCTATAATTCACCCCTCCACTTT.

V gene TRBV4-1 combines with J gene TRBJ1-5; maybe TRBD1 (6 bases). Germline V gene lookup returns CDR1 MGHRA and CDR2 YSYEKL. V was pared by 4 bases and J by 3 bases, with 13 bases between. CDR3 length: 15 amino acids. This CDR3 reads CASSLIPGANQPQHF. The CDR3, as DNA: TGCGCCAGCAGCCTAATACCGGGGGCCAATCAGCCCCAGCATTTT.

The rearrangement joins TRBV5-6 to TRBJ2-1; the D gene could be TRBD1 or TRBD2 (5 bases each). The length of the CDR3 is 13 residues. Trimming removed 6 bases at V and 10 bases at J, with 17 bases between. Per the germline V gene, CDR1 is SGHDT and CDR2 is YYEEEE. This chain's CDR3 is CASNRNRGLEQFF. CDR3 in DNA: TGTGCCAGCAACAGAAACCGGGGCCTAGAGCAGTTCTTC.

This clonotype appeared many times. The V and J genes are TRBV20-1 and TRBJ2-5; 7 bases align to TRBD2. J lost 3 bases, V lost 3 bases, and 4 bases had no gene match. Germline loops: CDR1 DFQATT, CDR2 SNEGSKA (reference sequence). The CDR3 extends over 13 amino acids. CDR3 sequence (DNA): TGCAGTGCTAGCGGGAGCGGGGAAGAGACCCAGTACTTC. It is translated as CSASGSGEETQYF.

V usage is TRBV20-1 and J usage is TRBJ2-7, with TRBD1 identical over 12 bases. The V gene end was trimmed by 3 bases and the J gene end by 0 bases; junction bases not matched to a gene: 0. The CDR3 extends over 14 amino acids. CDR1 and CDR2 (germline): DFQATT, SNEGSKA (reference sequence). Written as DNA, the CDR3 is TGCAGTGCTAGGGGACAGGGGGCCTCCTACGAGCAGTACTTC. Residues: CSARGQGASYEQYF.

The table lists this clonotype with a few counts. V and J are TRBV20-1 and TRBJ2-7, with 9 bases that match TRBD1. V lost 3 bases, J lost 6 bases, and 6 bases stayed unmatched. This CDR3 spans 13 amino acids. Germline loops: CDR1 DFQATT, CDR2 SNEGSKA (reference sequence). CDR3 nucleotide sequence: TGCAGTGCTAGGGACAGGGGTGGTAGCGAGCAGTACTTC. As protein: CSARDRGGSEQYF.

This CDR3 is CASSLATFSGEKLFF. The CDR3 region has the DNA TGTGCCAGCAGCTTAGCAACATTCAGTGGTGAAAAACTGTTTTTT. The chain employs TRBV11-2 and TRBJ1-4; D is undetermined. CDR3 length equals 15 residues. The V and J ends lost 1 base and 7 bases respectively, with 13 bases between them. Germline V gene lookup returns CDR1 SGHAT and CDR2 FQNNGV.

A note on this clonotype: Mismatch with germline at one junction end may stem from a read error. The V and J genes are TRBV18 and TRBJ2-3; D possibly corresponds to TRBD2 (5 bases). CDR1 is KGHSH and CDR2 is LQKENI in the germline V gene. This CDR3 has 13 residues. CDR3 nucleotide sequence: TGTGCCAGCTCACCGAGCGGCACAGATGCGCAGTATTTT. This codes for CASSPSGTDAQYF.

This clonotype was detected ten times or more. The J gene is TRBJ2-5, the V gene TRBV5-6, with TRBD2 matching over 12 bases. Germline V gene sequence: CDR1 SGHDT, CDR2 YYEEEE. The CDR3 length is 18 residues. J was trimmed by 1 base and V by 3 bases; bases with no gene match: 10. CDR3 sequence reads: CASSSTTGLAGTQETQYF. The CDR3 region has the DNA TGTGCCAGCAGCTCGACTACCGGACTAGCGGGGACCCAAGAGACCCAGTACTTC.

The chain joins TRBV20-1 to TRBJ2-7; D call uncertain. The CDR3 has 16 residues. Per germline, CDR1 DFQATT and CDR2 SNEGSKA (reference sequence). Between the trimmed V and J ends, which lost 5 bases and 1 base, there was a span of 21 bases. The DNA for the CDR3 is TGCAGTGCTCAAGCCCCGGGCGCAGTGTATTCCTACGAGCAGTACTTC. It specifies CSAQAPGAVYSYEQYF.

The chain links TRBV20-1 to TRBJ2-1, with TRBD2 matching 9 bases. Matching the DNA end better, TRBJ2-7 makes the J call doubtful. Germline CDR1 DFQATT, CDR2 SNEGSKA (reference sequence). CDR3 size: 15 residues. The chain's CDR3 is CSVQPLAGAYNEQYF. The CDR3 bases are TGCAGTGTTCAACCCTTAGCGGGAGCCTACAATGAGCAGTACTTC.

The V gene is TRBV29-1, the J gene TRBJ2-7; 13 nucleotides agree with TRBD2. The CDR3 extends over 13 amino acids. Losses at the gene ends were 6 bases for V and 7 bases for J; bases not matched to a gene: 6. Looked up from germline, CDR1 is SQVTM and CDR2 is ANQGSEA. CDR3 sequence: CSVETSGGSEQYF. In DNA, the CDR3 is TGCAGCGTGGAGACTAGCGGGGGGAGTGAGCAGTACTTC.

The chain carries TRBV9 and TRBJ1-1; 7 nucleotides line up with TRBD1. The CDR3 contains 15 residues. From germline, CDR1 is SGDLS and CDR2 YYNGEE. V lost 0 bases to trimming and J lost 2 bases; unmatched junction nucleotides: 4. CDR3 sequence: CASSVGIGGNTEAFF. CDR3 bases: TGTGCCAGCAGCGTAGGTATAGGGGGCAACACTGAAGCTTTCTTT.

This clonotype turned up a few times. This rearrangement joins TRBV4-3 to TRBJ2-3, with TRBD2 identical over 8 bases. Germline CDR1 is LGHNA and CDR2 is YSLEER. V gave up 5 bases and J gave up 2 bases; unmatched junction bases: 6. The CDR3 has 15 amino acids. CDR3 sequence reads: CASSKERGITDTQYF. The CDR3 DNA sequence: TGCGCCAGCAGCAAGGAGCGGGGGATCACAGATACGCAGTATTTT.

In regard to this clonotype: The junction departs from germline at one end; a sequencing error may be responsible. The chain uses TRBV2 and TRBJ2-5, with D unclear. The end of the DNA aligns better with TRBJ2-7, so the J call may be wrong. Germline CDR1 SNHLY, CDR2 FYNNEI. The CDR3 extends over 12 amino acids. The CDR3 protein is CAGSRDGYEQYF. CDR3 DNA: TGTGCCGGCAGTAGGGATGGCTACGAGCAGTACTTC.

This clonotype was observed many times. The chain couples TRBV15 to TRBJ2-1; D call uncertain. The ends were cut back, 1 base at V and 7 bases at J, with 8 bases in the middle. The CDR3 totals 13 residues. Germline CDR1 LNHNV, CDR2 YYDKDF (reference sequence). CDR3 protein: CATSRGLENEQFF. CDR3 DNA: TGTGCCACCAGCAGAGGGCTGGAGAATGAGCAGTTCTTC.

This chain joins TRBV7-9 and TRBJ2-1; tentative D call: TRBD1 (8 bases). This CDR3 region has 18 residues. Germline V gives CDR1 SEHNR, CDR2 FQNEAQ (reference sequence). Trimming cost V 7 bases and J 1 base, with 23 bases left between them. The CDR3 region is CASNSDRGAGISYNEQFF. The CDR3 DNA follows: TGTGCCAGCAACTCCGACAGGGGAGCGGGGATTTCCTACAATGAGCAGTTCTTC. Supplemented by reference TRBV7-9 and TRBJ2-1, the full variable domain reads DTGVSQNPRHKITKRGQNVTFRCDPISEHNRLYWYRQTLGQGPEFLTYFQNEAQLEKSRLLSDRFSAERPKGSFSTLEIQRTEQGDSAMYLCASNSDRGAGISYNEQFFGPGTRLTVL.

This clonotype turned up a few times. Here the CDR3 omits its conserved ending phenylalanine or tryptophan, so a read error is the likely source. The V call is TRBV15, the J call TRBJ1-5, with D perhaps TRBD1 (5 bases). V lost 3 bases, J lost 7 bases, and 13 bases lay in between. Germline lookup yields CDR1 LNHNV and CDR2 YYDKDF (reference sequence). This CDR3 is 14 amino acids long. Here the CDR3 reads CATSRGLGPQPQHV. CDR3 sequence (DNA): TGTGCCACCAGCAGGGGACTCGGGCCCCAGCCCCAGCATGTT.